Shown below are 9 T cell receptor beta chains from a single sample sequenced in a study of blood T cell repertoires in COVID-19. Assay: immunoSEQ multiplex PCR; the TCRdb copy retains only in-frame clones and omits some. The table includes hundreds of thousands of clones, roughly nine tenths detected once. The sample consisted of peripheral blood. These receptors originate from a man between 60 and 75 years old who had recovered from COVID-19.

The V gene is TRBV19, the J gene TRBJ1-4; 7 positions match TRBD1. Germline V gene data show CDR1 as LNHDA and CDR2 as SQIVND (reference sequence). CDR3 length equals 13 residues. J gave up 4 bases and V 10 bases, and 6 bases lay outside the gene matches. The CDR3 reads CATRTGRNEKLFF. The CDR3 DNA follows: TGTGCCACCAGGACAGGCCGTAATGAAAAACTGTTTTTT. Based on the CDR3 plus reference TRBV19 and TRBJ1-4, the full variable domain is DGGITQSPKYLFRKEGQNVTLSCEQNLNHDAMYWYRQDPGQGLRLIYYSQIVNDFQKGDIAEGYSVSREKKESFPLTVTSAQKNPTAFYLCATRTGRNEKLFFGSGTQLSVL.

CDR3 in DNA: TGCGCCAGCAGCGGAACGACTACACTACACGAAGAAGCTTTCTTT. It specifies CASSGTTTLHEEAFF. The V call is TRBV5-1, the J call TRBJ1-1; D remains unclear. The germline gives CDR1 SGHRS, CDR2 YFSETQ. Trimming took off 4 bases at V and 8 bases at J, with 21 bases between the two ends. The CDR3 totals 15 residues.

J is TRBJ1-2 and V is TRBV2, with a possible D match to TRBD1 (5 bases). This CDR3 has 12 residues. The germline V gene has CDR1 SNHLY and CDR2 FYNNEI. Trimming removed 6 bases from V and 5 bases from J, with 10 bases in between. This CDR3 is CASSRQTYGYTF. The CDR3 DNA reads as TGTGCCAGCAGCCGACAGACTTATGGCTACACCTTC.

The V and J genes are TRBV19 and TRBJ1-2, with 7 bases identical to TRBD1. The CDR3 has 14 residues. Losses at the gene ends were 5 bases for V and 0 bases for J; bases not matched to a gene: 3. The germline CDR1 and CDR2 sequences are LNHDA and SQIVND (reference sequence). CDR3 DNA sequence: TGTGCCAGTAGTCGACAGGGCTCTAACTATGGCTACACCTTC. Encoded protein: CASSRQGSNYGYTF.

The table lists this clone with a few counts. The chain couples TRBV5-1 to TRBJ2-2; 9 positions agree with TRBD2. Per the germline V gene, CDR1 is SGHRS and CDR2 is YFSETQ. V lost 0 bases and J lost 7; bases outside the gene matches: 10. The CDR3 contains 17 residues. The CDR3 is CASSLGLRGGRNGELFF. CDR3 DNA: TGCGCCAGCAGCTTGGGGCTGCGGGGGGGCCGTAACGGGGAGCTGTTTTTT.

The chain links TRBV2 to TRBJ1-2, with D possibly being TRBD1 (5 bases). The germline CDR1 and CDR2 sequences are SNHLY and FYNNEI. The CDR3 consists of 12 residues. Trimming removed 8 bases at V and 0 bases at J, with 7 bases between. CDR3 in amino acids: CASGTANYGYTF. CDR3 bases: TGTGCCAGCGGGACTGCTAACTATGGCTACACCTTC.

The chain links TRBV21-1 to TRBJ2-1; TRBD2 is taken as the D call from the table, unchecked against the DNA. TRBV21-1 is classified as a pseudogene. The CDR3 extends over 15 amino acids. CDR3 amino acids: CASISVVCQRGVGFF. Written as DNA, the CDR3 is TGTGCCAGCATCTCAGTCGTCTGTCAGCGGGGTGTTGGATTCTTC.

The CDR3 nucleotides read TGTGCCAGCAGCTTACCGGGACTAGCGGGGGGGCGTAGGCAGTTCTTC. Encoded protein: CASSLPGLAGGRRQFF. V usage is TRBV13 and J usage is TRBJ2-1, with 16 nucleotides matching TRBD2. The ends lost 2 bases at V and 12 bases at J; junction bases unmatched: 7. Germline V gene sequence: CDR1 PRHDT, CDR2 FYEKMQ (reference sequence). The CDR3 is made up of 16 amino acids.

The chain has TRBV27 and TRBJ1-4, with D possibly TRBD1 on 5 matching bases. V was shortened by 5 bases and J by 7 bases, with 14 bases between the two germline ends. CDR1 is MNHEY, CDR2 SMNVEV, per germline (reference sequence). The CDR3 spans 14 residues. CDR3 DNA: TGTGCCAGCAGTCGGGACTATTTGGCTGAAAAACTGTTTTTT. Translating gives CASSRDYLAEKLFF.